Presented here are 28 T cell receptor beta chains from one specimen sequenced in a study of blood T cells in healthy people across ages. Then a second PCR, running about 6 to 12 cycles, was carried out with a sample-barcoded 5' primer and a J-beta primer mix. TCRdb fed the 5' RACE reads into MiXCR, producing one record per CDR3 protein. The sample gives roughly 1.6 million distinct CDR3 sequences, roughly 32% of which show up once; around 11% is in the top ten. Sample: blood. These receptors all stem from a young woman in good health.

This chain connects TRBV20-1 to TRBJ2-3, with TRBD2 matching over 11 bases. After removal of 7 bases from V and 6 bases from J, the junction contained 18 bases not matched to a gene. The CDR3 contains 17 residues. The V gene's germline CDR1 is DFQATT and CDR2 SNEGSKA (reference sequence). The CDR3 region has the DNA TGCAGTGAGGGGACAGGGCGAACTAGCGGGAGTTCGGATACGCAGTATTTT. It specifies CSEGTGRTSGSSDTQYF.

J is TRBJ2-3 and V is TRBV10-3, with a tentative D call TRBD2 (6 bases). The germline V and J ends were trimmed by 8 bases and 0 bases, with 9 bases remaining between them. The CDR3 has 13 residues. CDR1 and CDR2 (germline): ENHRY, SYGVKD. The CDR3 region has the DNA TGTGCCATCGCGGGGCTTAGCACAGATACGCAGTATTTT. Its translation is CAIAGLSTDTQYF.

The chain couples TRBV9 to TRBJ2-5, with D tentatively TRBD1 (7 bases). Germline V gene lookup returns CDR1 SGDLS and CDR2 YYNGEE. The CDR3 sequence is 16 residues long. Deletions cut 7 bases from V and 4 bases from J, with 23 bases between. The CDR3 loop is CASARDSPLEGETQYF. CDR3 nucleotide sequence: TGTGCCAGCGCCCGGGACAGCCCCCTGGAGGGAGAGACCCAGTACTTC.

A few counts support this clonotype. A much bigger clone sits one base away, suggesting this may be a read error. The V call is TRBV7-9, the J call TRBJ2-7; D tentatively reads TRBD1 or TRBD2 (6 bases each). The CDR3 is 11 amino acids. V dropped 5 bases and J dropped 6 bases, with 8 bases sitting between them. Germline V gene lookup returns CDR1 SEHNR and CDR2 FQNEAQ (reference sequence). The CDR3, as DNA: TGTGCCAGCAGCCCGGGGGCCGAGCAGTACTTC. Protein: CASSPGAEQYF.

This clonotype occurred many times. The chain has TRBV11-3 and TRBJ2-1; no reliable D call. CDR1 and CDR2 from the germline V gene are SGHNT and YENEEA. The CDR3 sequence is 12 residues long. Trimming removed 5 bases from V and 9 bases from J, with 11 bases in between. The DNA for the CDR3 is TGTGCCAGCAGCCAAATTCGCAGTGAGCAGTTCTTC. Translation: CASSQIRSEQFF.

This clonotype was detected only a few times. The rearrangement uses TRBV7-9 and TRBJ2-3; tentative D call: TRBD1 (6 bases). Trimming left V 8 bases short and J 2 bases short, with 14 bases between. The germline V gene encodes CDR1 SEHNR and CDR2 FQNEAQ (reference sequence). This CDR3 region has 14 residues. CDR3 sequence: CASSGAGPTDTQYF. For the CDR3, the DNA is TGTGCCAGCTCAGGGGCAGGCCCCACAGATACGCAGTATTTT.

CDR3 protein: CASSQEPYSGGDTQYF. DNA for the CDR3: TGTGCCAGCAGCCAAGAGCCGTACAGCGGGGGGGATACGCAGTATTTT. The chain links TRBV4-2 to TRBJ2-3, with TRBD2 identical over 9 bases. Trimming at V came to 0 bases and at J to 6 bases, leaving 7 bases not matched to a gene. Per germline, CDR1 LGHNA and CDR2 YNFKEQ. The CDR3 consists of 16 residues.

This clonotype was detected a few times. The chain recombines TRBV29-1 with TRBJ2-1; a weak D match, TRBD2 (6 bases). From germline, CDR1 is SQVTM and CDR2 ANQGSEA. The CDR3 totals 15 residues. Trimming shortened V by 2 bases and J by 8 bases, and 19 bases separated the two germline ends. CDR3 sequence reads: CSVELGLPRGDEQFF. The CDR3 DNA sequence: TGCAGCGTTGAATTGGGACTCCCTCGTGGGGATGAGCAGTTCTTC.

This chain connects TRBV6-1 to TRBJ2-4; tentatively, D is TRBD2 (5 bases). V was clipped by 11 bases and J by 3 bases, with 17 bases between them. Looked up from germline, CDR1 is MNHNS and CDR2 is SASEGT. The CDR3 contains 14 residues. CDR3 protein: CAREDGGGKNIQYF. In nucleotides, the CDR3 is TGTGCCCGTGAGGACGGAGGTGGCAAAAACATTCAGTACTTC.

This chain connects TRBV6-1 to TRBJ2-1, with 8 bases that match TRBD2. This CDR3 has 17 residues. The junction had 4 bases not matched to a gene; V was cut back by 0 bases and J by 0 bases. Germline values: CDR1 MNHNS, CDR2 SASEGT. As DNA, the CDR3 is TGTGCCAGCAGTGAAGCGCGCCGGGGGGGCTCCTACAATGAGCAGTTCTTC. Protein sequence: CASSEARRGGSYNEQFF.

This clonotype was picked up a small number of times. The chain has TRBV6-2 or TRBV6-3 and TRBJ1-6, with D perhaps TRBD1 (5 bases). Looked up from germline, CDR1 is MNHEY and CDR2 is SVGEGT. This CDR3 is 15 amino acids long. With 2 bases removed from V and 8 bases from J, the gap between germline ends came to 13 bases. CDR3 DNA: TGTGCCAGCAGTTACCGGGACGTTATCGATTCACCCCTCCACTTT. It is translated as CASSYRDVIDSPLHF.

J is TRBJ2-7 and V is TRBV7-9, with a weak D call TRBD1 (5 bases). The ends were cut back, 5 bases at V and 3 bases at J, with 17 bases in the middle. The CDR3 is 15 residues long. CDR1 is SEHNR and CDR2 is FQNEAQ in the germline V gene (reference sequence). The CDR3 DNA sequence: TGTGCCAGCAGCCCCGACAGCCTCGAGATCTACGAGCAGTACTTC. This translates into CASSPDSLEIYEQYF.

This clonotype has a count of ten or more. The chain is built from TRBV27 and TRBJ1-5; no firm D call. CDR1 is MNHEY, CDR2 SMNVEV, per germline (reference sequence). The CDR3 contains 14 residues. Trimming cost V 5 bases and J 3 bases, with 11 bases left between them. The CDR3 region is CASSGVILNQPQHF. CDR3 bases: TGTGCCAGCAGTGGAGTCATCCTCAATCAGCCCCAGCATTTT.

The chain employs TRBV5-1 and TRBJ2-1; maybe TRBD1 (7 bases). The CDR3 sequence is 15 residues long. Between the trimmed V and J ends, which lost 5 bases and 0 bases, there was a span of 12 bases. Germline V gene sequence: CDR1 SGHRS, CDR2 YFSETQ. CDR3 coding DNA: TGCGCCAGCAGGCAGGGGGGAGGCTCCTACAATGAGCAGTTCTTC. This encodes CASRQGGGSYNEQFF.

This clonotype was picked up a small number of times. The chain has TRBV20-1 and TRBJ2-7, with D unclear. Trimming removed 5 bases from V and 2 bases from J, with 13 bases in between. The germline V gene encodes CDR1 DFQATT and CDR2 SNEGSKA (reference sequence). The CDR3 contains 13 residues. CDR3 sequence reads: CSAQGRQAYEQYF. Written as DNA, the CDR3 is TGCAGTGCTCAAGGGCGGCAGGCCTACGAGCAGTACTTC.

The CDR3 reads CASSLSGLAGRRCNEQFF. CDR3 DNA sequence: TGTGCCAGCAGCCTTTCGGGACTAGCGGGACGAAGATGCAATGAGCAGTTCTTC. The rearrangement uses TRBV11-2 and TRBJ2-1, with TRBD2 matching over 13 bases. The CDR3 runs 18 residues. Trimming at V came to 5 bases and at J to 6 bases, leaving 13 bases not matched to a gene. The V gene's germline CDR1 is SGHAT and CDR2 FQNNGV.

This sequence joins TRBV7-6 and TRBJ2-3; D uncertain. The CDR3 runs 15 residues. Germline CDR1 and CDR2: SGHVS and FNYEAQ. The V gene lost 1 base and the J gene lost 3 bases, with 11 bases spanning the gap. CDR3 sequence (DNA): TGTGCCAGCAGCTTAGAGGCATTGAGGACAGATACGCAGTATTTT. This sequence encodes CASSLEALRTDTQYF.

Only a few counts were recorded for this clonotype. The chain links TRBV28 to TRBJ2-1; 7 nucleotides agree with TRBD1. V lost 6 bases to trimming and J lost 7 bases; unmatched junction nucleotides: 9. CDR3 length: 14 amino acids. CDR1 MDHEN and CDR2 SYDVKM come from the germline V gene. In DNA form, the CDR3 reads TGTGCCAGCAGGGGGACAGTTAAAGGTAATGAGCAGTTCTTC. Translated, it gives CASRGTVKGNEQFF.

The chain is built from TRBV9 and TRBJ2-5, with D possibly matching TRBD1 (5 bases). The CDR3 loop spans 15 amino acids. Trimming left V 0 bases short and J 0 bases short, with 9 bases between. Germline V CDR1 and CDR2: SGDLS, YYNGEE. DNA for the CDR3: TGTGCCAGCAGCGTAGGGGGCGCGGACCAAGAGACCCAGTACTTC. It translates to CASSVGGADQETQYF. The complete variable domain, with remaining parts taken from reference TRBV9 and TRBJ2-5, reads DSGVTQTPKHLITATGQRVTLRCSPRSGDLSVYWYQQSLDQGLQFLIQYYNGEERAKGNILERFSAQQFPDLHSELNLSSLELGDSALYFCASSVGGADQETQYFGPGTRLLVL.

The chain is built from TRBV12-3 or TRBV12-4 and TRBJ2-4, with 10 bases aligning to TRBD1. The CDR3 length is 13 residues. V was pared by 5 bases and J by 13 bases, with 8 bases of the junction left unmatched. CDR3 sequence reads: CASSTRDRGEQYF. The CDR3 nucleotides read TGTGCCAGCAGTACGAGGGACAGGGGAGAGCAGTACTTC.

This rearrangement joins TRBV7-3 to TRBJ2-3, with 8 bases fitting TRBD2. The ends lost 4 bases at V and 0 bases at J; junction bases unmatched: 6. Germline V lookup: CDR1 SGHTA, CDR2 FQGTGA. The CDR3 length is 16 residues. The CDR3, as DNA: TGTGCCAGCAGCTCGAGGCGGGGGGCTAGCACAGATACGCAGTATTTT. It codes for CASSSRRGASTDTQYF.

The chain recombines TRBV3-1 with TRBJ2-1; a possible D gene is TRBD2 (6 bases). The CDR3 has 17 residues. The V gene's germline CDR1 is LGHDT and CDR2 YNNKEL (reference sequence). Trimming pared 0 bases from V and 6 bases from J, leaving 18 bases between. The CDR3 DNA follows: TGTGCCAGCAGCCAAGATCCCCTAGCGAGGGATTTCAATGAGCAGTTCTTC. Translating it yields CASSQDPLARDFNEQFF.

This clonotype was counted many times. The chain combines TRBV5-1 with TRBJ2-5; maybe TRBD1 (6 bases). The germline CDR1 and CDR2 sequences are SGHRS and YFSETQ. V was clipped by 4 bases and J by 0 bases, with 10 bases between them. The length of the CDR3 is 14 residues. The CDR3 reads CASSPGHHQETQYF. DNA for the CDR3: TGCGCCAGCAGCCCGGGACACCACCAAGAGACCCAGTACTTC.

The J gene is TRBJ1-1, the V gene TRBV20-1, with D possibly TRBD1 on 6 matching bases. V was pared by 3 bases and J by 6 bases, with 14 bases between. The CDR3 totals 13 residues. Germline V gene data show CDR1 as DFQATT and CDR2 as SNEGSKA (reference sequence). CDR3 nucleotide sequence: TGCAGTGCTAGGACCACACAGGGTTCTGAAGCTTTCTTT. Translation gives CSARTTQGSEAFF.

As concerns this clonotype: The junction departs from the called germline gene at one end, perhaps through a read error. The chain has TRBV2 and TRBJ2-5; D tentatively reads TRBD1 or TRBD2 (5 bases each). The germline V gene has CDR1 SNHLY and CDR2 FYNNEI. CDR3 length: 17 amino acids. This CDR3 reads CASSAVGTSPPQGTQYF. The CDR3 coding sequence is TGTGCCAGCAGTGCCGTCGGGACGTCGCCGCCTCAAGGGACCCAGTACTTC. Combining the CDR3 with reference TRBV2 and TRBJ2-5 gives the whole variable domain EPEVTQTPSHQVTQMGQEVILRCVPISNHLYFYWYRQILGQKVEFLVSFYNNEISEKSEIFDDQFSVERPDGSNFTLKIRSTKLEDSAMYFCASSAVGTSPPQGTQYFGPGTRLLVL.

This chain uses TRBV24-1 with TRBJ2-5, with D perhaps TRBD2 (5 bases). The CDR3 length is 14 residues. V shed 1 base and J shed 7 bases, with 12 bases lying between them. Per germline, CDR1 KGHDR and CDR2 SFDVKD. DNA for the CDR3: TGTGCCACCAGTGATTTAGCGCTACGGGGGACCCAGTACTTC. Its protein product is CATSDLALRGTQYF.

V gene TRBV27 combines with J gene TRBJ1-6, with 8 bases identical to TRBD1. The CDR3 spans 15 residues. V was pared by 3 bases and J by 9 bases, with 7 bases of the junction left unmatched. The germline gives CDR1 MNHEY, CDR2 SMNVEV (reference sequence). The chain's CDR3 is CASSLGTGQGSPLHF. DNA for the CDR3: TGTGCCAGCAGTTTGGGGACAGGACAGGGTTCACCCCTCCACTTT.

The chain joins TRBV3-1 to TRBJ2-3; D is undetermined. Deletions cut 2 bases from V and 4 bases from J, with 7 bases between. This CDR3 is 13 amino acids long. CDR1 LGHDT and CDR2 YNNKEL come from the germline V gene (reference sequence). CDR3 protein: CASSQLGSDTQYF. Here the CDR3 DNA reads TGTGCCAGCAGCCAACTAGGGTCAGATACGCAGTATTTT.